The 3 T cell receptor beta chains below come from one sample, sequenced in a study of radiotherapy plus CTLA-4 blockade in lung cancer. Repertoires were generated with immunoSEQ multiplex PCR, while TCRdb's copy carries only in-frame clones and drops some. The sample has roughly 110,000 clones; more than 70% are singletons. Here the sequenced sample was peripheral blood, taken from a patient treated with radiotherapy plus ipilimumab. The source is a human donor with non-small cell lung cancer that progressed on radiotherapy plus ipilimumab. Some clones in this sample may be carry-over from other donors' samples.

V and J are TRBV4-2 and TRBJ2-5; D might be TRBD1 or TRBD2, each matching 5 bases. The V and J ends lost 8 bases and 5 bases respectively, with 15 bases between them. This CDR3 has 13 amino acids. Germline loops: CDR1 LGHNA, CDR2 YNFKEQ. This chain's CDR3 is CASLRGMGETQYF. DNA of the CDR3: TGTGCCAGCTTGAGGGGAATGGGGGAGACCCAGTACTTC.

The chain combines TRBV18 with TRBJ1-5, with TRBD1 matching 7 bases. Per the germline V gene, CDR1 is KGHSH and CDR2 is LQKENI. The trim removed 6 bases at V and 5 bases at J, leaving 13 bases unmatched. The length of the CDR3 is 16 residues. The CDR3 DNA sequence: TGTGCCAGCTCCAGGGGCCAGGGGGATTTGGATCAGCCCCAGCATTTT. Translating gives CASSRGQGDLDQPQHF.

This sequence joins TRBV27 and TRBJ2-7; 7 nucleotides line up with TRBD1. The J segment lost 4 bases and the V segment lost 1 base, leaving 13 bases of the junction unmatched. The germline CDR1 and CDR2 sequences are MNHEY and SMNVEV (reference sequence). The CDR3 runs to 17 residues. CDR3 sequence (DNA): TGTGCCAGCAGTTTATTTGGGGCAGAGCAGGGGGTATACGAGCAGTACTTC. Its translation: CASSLFGAEQGVYEQYF.